This entry features one T cell receptor (beta chain) sequence. There is no known antigen for this receptor. Base qualities are not provided; no much larger clone lies one nucleotide away. Inclusive of the bounding cysteine and phenylalanine, the CDR3 is 15 residues long. Only CDR3 DNA is held: 45 bases, read in frame from base 1. Trimmed from V: 4 bases; trimmed from J: 5 bases; junction bases lacking a gene match: 5. Reading the germline V gene (reference sequence) gives CDR1 SGHNT and CDR2 YYREEE. In this study, focal radiation therapy paired with CTLA-4 blockade (ipilimumab) was tested in patients who had chemo-refractory metastatic non-small-cell lung cancer. This sample is drawn from a study of radiotherapy plus CTLA-4 blockade in lung cancer (dated by TCRdb to the late 2010s). About the full investigation: Among the enrolled patients, around 19% had an objective response, and roughly 30% reached disease control.

The library was generated by the immunoSEQ multiplex PCR assay. Sourced from immuneACCESS, this table was stored by TCRdb with only in-frame sequences that have V and J called. A share of the clones is absent; for the studies checked, an unresolved V gene accounts for under half, and the remainder has no known explanation. This sample comprises about 85,000 clones, approximately 83% of them detected only once. The ten top clones hold around 2% of the sample. The full study reports these points: TCR clones derived from tumors expanded in peripheral blood after treatment with radiotherapy and ipilimumab. The strongest predictors of response, as reported, were early dynamic changes in blood T cell clones along with a rise in serum interferon-beta after radiation.

The sequencing used peripheral blood, collected from a patient treated with radiotherapy plus ipilimumab. The receptor's source is a human donor with non-small cell lung cancer who had a partial response to radiotherapy plus ipilimumab. The V gene is TRBV5-4 and the J gene is TRBJ2-3; 12 bases in the middle match TRBD2. The DNA reads as follows: TGTGCCAGCAGCCAGACTAGCGGGAGACGAGATACGCAGTATTTT. Translated, it reads CASSQTSGRRDTQYF.